This T cell receptor beta chain came from a study of blood T cell repertoires in COVID-19. Per the germline V gene, CDR1 is SEHNR and CDR2 is FQNEAQ (reference sequence). Germline trimming cut 3 bases from V and 8 bases from J; bases unmatched to any gene: 7. This CDR3 contains 14 residues. Generated by immunoSEQ multiplex PCR, the TCRdb table keeps only in-frame clones and is missing some. The table lists 80,000 or so clones, roughly 80% of them singletons. V usage is TRBV7-9 and J usage is TRBJ2-3; 8 nucleotides line up with TRBD1. Sequencing input: peripheral blood. The TCR sequence derives from a woman of 80 years or more with acute or convalescent COVID-19. The CDR3 nucleotides are TGTGCCAGCAGCTTTCCAGACAGGGGTGGTACGCAGTATTTT. Its translation is CASSFPDRGGTQYF.